These 24 T cell receptor beta chains share one sample of origin, sequenced in a study of shared clonotypes between healthy human individuals. Sequencing was performed with immunoSEQ multiplex PCR; in TCRdb, only in-frame clones are kept and a portion is missing. The sample records 1.5 million to 2.5 million clones, about 95% being singletons. Naive CD8 cells lacked CD45RO, underwent positive selection for CCR7 and left out terminally differentiated effector memory CD45RA+ cells. The sample taken for sequencing was naive CD8+ T cells sorted from blood. These receptors originate from a man younger than 35 in good health.

The CDR3 reads CASSWGTTYEQYF. The DNA of the CDR3 is TGTGCCAGCAGCTGGGGGACCACCTACGAGCAGTACTTC. V is TRBV2 and J is TRBJ2-7; TRBD1 or TRBD2 may be the D gene (5 bases each). The germline V gene encodes CDR1 SNHLY and CDR2 FYNNEI. CDR3 length equals 13 residues. With 6 bases removed from V and 2 bases from J, the gap between germline ends came to 11 bases.

The genes are TRBV6-6 and TRBJ2-1; 11 positions agree with TRBD2. The ends lost 7 bases at V and 6 bases at J; junction bases unmatched: 8. The germline V gene encodes CDR1 MNHNY and CDR2 SVGAGI (reference sequence). The CDR3 consists of 15 residues. CDR3 DNA: TGTGCCAGCACCTTCCTAGCGGGAGGTTTCAATGAGCAGTTCTTC. As protein: CASTFLAGGFNEQFF.

The chain carries TRBV4-3 and TRBJ2-1; D may be TRBD2 (6 bases). This CDR3 region has 15 residues. Germline lookup yields CDR1 LGHNA and CDR2 YSLEER. V was pared by 6 bases and J by 7 bases, with 19 bases between. The CDR3 DNA reads as TGCGCCAGCAGTCCCCGGGACGGGGGATGGAATGAGCAGTTCTTC. It yields the protein CASSPRDGGWNEQFF.

This sequence joins TRBV9 and TRBJ2-3, with D possibly matching TRBD2 (6 bases). Trimming pared 3 bases from V and 6 bases from J, leaving 8 bases between. The germline V gene has CDR1 SGDLS and CDR2 YYNGEE. CDR3 length: 12 residues. The CDR3 spells CASSEEGDTQYF. In DNA, the CDR3 is TGTGCCAGCAGCGAGGAGGGGGATACGCAGTATTTT.

V and J are TRBV28 and TRBJ2-3, with 11 bases identical to TRBD2. The CDR3 is made up of 18 amino acids. V was clipped by 4 bases and J by 2 bases; unmatched bases: 11. CDR1 is MDHEN, CDR2 SYDVKM, per germline. CDR3 protein: CASSSSSELAGATDTQYF. In nucleotides, the CDR3 is TGTGCCAGCAGTTCGAGTTCGGAACTAGCGGGGGCCACAGATACGCAGTATTTT.

This chain uses TRBV29-1 with TRBJ2-1; 9 positions match TRBD1. The CDR3 loop spans 15 amino acids. Germline CDR1 is SQVTM and CDR2 is ANQGSEA. J gave up 3 bases and V 2 bases, and 5 bases lay outside the gene matches. The CDR3 loop is CSVEKGDRVYNEQFF. The CDR3, as DNA: TGCAGCGTTGAAAAGGGGGACAGGGTCTACAATGAGCAGTTCTTC.

The genes are TRBV9 and TRBJ2-5, with 7 nucleotides matching TRBD2. This CDR3 has 16 amino acids. V lost 4 bases and J lost 1; bases outside the gene matches: 10. The germline V gene encodes CDR1 SGDLS and CDR2 YYNGEE. The CDR3 coding sequence is TGTGCCAGCAGCTCCCTAATCGGGGGGATCCAAGAGACCCAGTACTTC. Its translation is CASSSLIGGIQETQYF.

V gene TRBV19 combines with J gene TRBJ1-2; D might be TRBD1 (6 bases). The CDR3 spans 13 residues. Per germline, CDR1 LNHDA and CDR2 SQIVND (reference sequence). Trimming left V 7 bases short and J 4 bases short, with 13 bases between. DNA of the CDR3: TGTGCCAGTAAATCAGGGGTCGGCTATGGCTACACCTTC. Encoded protein: CASKSGVGYGYTF.

The rearrangement uses TRBV19 and TRBJ1-1; D ambiguous. This CDR3 has 13 amino acids. Per the germline V gene, CDR1 is LNHDA and CDR2 is SQIVND (reference sequence). V lost 3 bases and J 0 bases, leaving 5 bases between the germline ends. The CDR3 DNA follows: TGTGCCAGTAGTATCCAGTTGAACACTGAAGCTTTCTTT. Protein sequence: CASSIQLNTEAFF.

Notes on this clone: Distinct nucleotide sequences in the sample also encode this CDR3. V is TRBV5-1 and J is TRBJ2-7; D is unresolved. V lost 4 bases and J 1 base, leaving 9 bases between the germline ends. The V gene's germline CDR1 is SGHRS and CDR2 YFSETQ. The CDR3 extends over 13 amino acids. CDR3 in DNA: TGCGCCAGCAGCCCCGCCAGTTCCTACGAGCAGTACTTC. This sequence encodes CASSPASSYEQYF.

The chain uses TRBV28 and TRBJ1-1; D not certain. V was pared by 3 bases and J by 0 bases, with 8 bases between. This CDR3 spans 14 amino acids. Per germline, CDR1 MDHEN and CDR2 SYDVKM. The CDR3 region has the DNA TGTGCCAGCAGTTTGGAACTCTTGAACACTGAAGCTTTCTTT. Protein product: CASSLELLNTEAFF.

The chain recombines TRBV5-6 with TRBJ2-1; D gene unclear. Trimming cost V 2 bases and J 10 bases, with 10 bases left between them. The CDR3 totals 12 residues. Germline CDR1 and CDR2: SGHDT and YYEEEE. CDR3 nucleotide sequence: TGTGCCAGCAGCTTTGGTCCCGAGGAGCAGTTCTTC. It translates to CASSFGPEEQFF.

The rearrangement links TRBV6-5 to TRBJ2-7; D not resolved. The CDR3 sequence is 14 residues long. With 2 bases removed from V and 0 bases from J, the gap between germline ends came to 8 bases. Germline V lookup: CDR1 MNHEY, CDR2 SVGAGI. The CDR3 nucleotides are TGTGCCAGCAGTTACAGGATTCCCTCCTACGAGCAGTACTTC. Amino acid sequence: CASSYRIPSYEQYF.

The rearrangement joins TRBV5-6 to TRBJ1-1, with TRBD1 identical over 7 bases. Looked up from germline, CDR1 is SGHDT and CDR2 is YYEEEE. CDR3 length: 14 residues. With V trimmed by 3 bases and J by 3 bases, 5 bases remained unmatched. The CDR3 DNA reads as TGTGCCAGCAGCTATGGACAGGCGGACACTGAAGCTTTCTTT. Translating gives CASSYGQADTEAFF. The full variable domain, completed using reference TRBV5-6 and TRBJ1-1, is DAGVTQSPTHLIKTRGQQVTLRCSPKSGHDTVSWYQQALGQGPQFIFQYYEEEERQRGNFPDRFSGHQFPNYSSELNVNALLLGDSALYLCASSYGQADTEAFFGQGTRLTVV.

With respect to this clone: Distinct nucleotide sequences in the sample also encode this CDR3. The chain combines TRBV4-3 with TRBJ2-7; 7 bases line up with TRBD2. The germline gives CDR1 LGHNA, CDR2 YSLEER. Trimming took 0 bases from V and 2 from J; bases not matched to a gene: 4. This CDR3 has 15 amino acids. This CDR3 is CASSQDPGLAYEQYF. CDR3 sequence (DNA): TGCGCCAGCAGCCAAGATCCAGGACTAGCCTACGAGCAGTACTTC.

The V and J genes are TRBV21-1 and TRBJ2-2; the D segment call TRBD2 is taken from the table without a DNA check. TRBV21-1 is a known pseudogene. The CDR3 sequence is 16 residues long. CDR3 DNA: TGTGCCAGCAGCCAGGGACTAGCGGCGAACACCGGGGAGCTGTTTTTT. Its translation is CASSQGLAANTGELFF.

This chain connects TRBV27 to TRBJ2-1; D is perhaps TRBD1 (6 bases). CDR1 and CDR2 (germline): MNHEY, SMNVEV (reference sequence). The CDR3 is 15 amino acids. Between the trimmed V and J ends, which lost 5 bases and 4 bases, there was a span of 15 bases. CDR3 coding DNA: TGTGCCAGCAGTCTCATCGGGACACTTTACAATGAGCAGTTCTTC. Its protein is CASSLIGTLYNEQFF.

The genes are TRBV6-6 and TRBJ2-7; D is perhaps TRBD1 (6 bases). Germline V gene lookup returns CDR1 MNHNY and CDR2 SVGAGI (reference sequence). This CDR3 has 14 residues. Trimming cost V 2 bases and J 2 bases, with 10 bases left between them. CDR3 protein: CASSYPDSPYEQYF. The CDR3 DNA follows: TGTGCCAGCAGTTACCCGGACAGTCCCTACGAGCAGTACTTC.

The rearrangement links TRBV2 to TRBJ2-2, with D tentatively TRBD1 (5 bases). The length of the CDR3 is 14 residues. The germline CDR1 and CDR2 sequences are SNHLY and FYNNEI. Trimming removed 5 bases from V and 7 bases from J, with 14 bases in between. The DNA of the CDR3 is TGTGCCAGCAGTCCCGACAGCTCTCACGGGGAGCTGTTTTTT. It codes for CASSPDSSHGELFF. Combining the CDR3 with reference TRBV2 and TRBJ2-2 gives the whole variable domain EPEVTQTPSHQVTQMGQEVILRCVPISNHLYFYWYRQILGQKVEFLVSFYNNEISEKSEIFDDQFSVERPDGSNFTLKIRSTKLEDSAMYFCASSPDSSHGELFFGEGSRLTVL.

The rearrangement uses TRBV5-6 and TRBJ1-4, with D possibly matching TRBD1 (6 bases). The CDR3 spans 15 residues. V gave up 2 bases and J gave up 4 bases, with 12 bases separating them. Germline CDR1 reads SGHDT; CDR2 reads YYEEEE. The DNA of the CDR3 is TGTGCCAGCAGCTTTATCGGACAGATTAATGAAAAACTGTTTTTT. It codes for CASSFIGQINEKLFF.

The V call is TRBV4-3, the J call TRBJ2-7, with D tentatively TRBD1 or TRBD2 (5 bases each). CDR3 length: 15 residues. Germline-derived CDR1 and CDR2 are LGHNA and YSLEER. The ends were cut back, 4 bases at V and 6 bases at J, with 19 bases in the middle. In DNA, the CDR3 is TGCGCCAGCAGCCGAGGGGACCTACTAGGGAGCGAGCAGTACTTC. Translated, it gives CASSRGDLLGSEQYF.

This chain joins TRBV7-6 and TRBJ2-3, with 11 bases aligning to TRBD2. CDR3 size: 18 residues. With 1 base clipped from V and 3 bases from J, the junction kept 9 bases outside the gene matches. Germline V gene sequence: CDR1 SGHVS, CDR2 FNYEAQ. The CDR3 protein is CASSLVVTSGSGTDTQYF. The CDR3 DNA sequence: TGTGCCAGCAGCTTAGTGGTCACTAGCGGGAGCGGTACAGATACGCAGTATTTT.

The chain combines TRBV7-9 with TRBJ2-7; D could derive from TRBD1 or TRBD2 (5 bases each). V lost 3 bases to trimming and J lost 1 base, with 13 bases between them. Germline values: CDR1 SEHNR, CDR2 FQNEAQ (reference sequence). The CDR3 spans 15 residues. CDR3 DNA sequence: TGTGCCAGCAGCTTTCCCGGAGAGGGGTCCTACGAGCAGTACTTC. Translated, it gives CASSFPGEGSYEQYF.

The genes are TRBV21-1 and TRBJ1-1; the DNA was not used to check the table's D call, TRBD1. TRBV21-1 is deemed a pseudogene. This CDR3 region has 16 residues. As DNA, the CDR3 is TGTGCCAGCACCAAAAGGGGGCGGGCCAATGGCACTGAAGCTTTCTTT. Its translation is CASTKRGRANGTEAFF.